The source of this T cell receptor (beta chain) is a study of vaccination and CD4 T cells after COVID-19. The wider study: There were six male and four female convalescents, and two of them were Hispanic.

Sequenced with the Oncomine TCR Beta short-read assay was DNA taken from cultured CD4+ T cells. The template was genomic DNA from cultured CD4+ T cells. TCRdb re-derived calls from the PCR reads in MiXCR, one entry per CDR3 protein. Of tens of thousands of distinct CDR3 sequences listed, roughly 70% were seen once; the top ten hold roughly 7.8%. The treatment: approximately nine-day PBMC culture with coronavirus spike peptide pools or control peptides (ViraFEST assay). Study-wide findings and caveats: Convalescent patients gained a median about 90% of their reactive clones only post-vaccination.

Comment on this clonotype: What it binds is unknown.

Trimming took 6 bases from V and 0 from J; bases not matched to a gene: 5. The CDR3 covers 15 residues. Germline V gene data show CDR1 as SNHLY and CDR2 as FYNNEI. The receptor's source is a human donor who had recovered from COVID-19. The genes are TRBV2 and TRBJ1-5, with 7 bases fitting TRBD1. Source material: CD4+ T cells from blood, cultured in vitro. The CDR3 is CASRDRPYSNQPQHF. CDR3 coding DNA: TGTGCCAGCAGGGACAGGCCGTATAGCAATCAGCCCCAGCATTTT.